Listed here are 2 T cell receptor beta chains from one sample, sequenced in a study of T cell responses to AZD1222 COVID-19 vaccine (TCRdb year 2021). Taken with the paper, the label for time point translates to: baseline before first vaccination. The library was built by means of the immunoSEQ multiplex PCR assay. Here the immuneACCESS table is served through TCRdb, limited to in-frame sequences with V and J called. Missing clones are a known gap in these copies; in checked studies unresolved V genes cover under half, and the rest lacks a known reason. The sample profile shows under 200,000 clones; 85% to 90% of them were found once. Together, the top ten hold roughly 5.5% of the sample. Sequenced material: peripheral blood, taken on day 0 of AZD1222 vaccination. Receptors were obtained from an adult in good health.

V is TRBV28 and J is TRBJ2-1, with D possibly being TRBD2 (6 bases). V was pared by 7 bases and J by 0 bases, with 13 bases between. Germline CDR1 MDHEN, CDR2 SYDVKM. The length of the CDR3 is 15 residues. DNA for the CDR3: TGTGCCAGCATGGACTACTCGAGCTCCTACAATGAGCAGTTCTTC. It encodes CASMDYSSSYNEQFF.

The J gene is TRBJ2-7, the V gene TRBV27; D not certain. The CDR3 covers 12 residues. Deletions cut 2 bases from V and 7 bases from J, with 9 bases between. Germline loops: CDR1 MNHEY, CDR2 SMNVEV (reference sequence). The CDR3 DNA sequence: TGTGCCAGCAGTTTAATGGGTTTAGAGCAGTACTTC. Its translation: CASSLMGLEQYF.